A single sample gave rise to the 14 T cell receptor beta chains below, sequenced in a study of blood T cell repertoires in COVID-19. Method: immunoSEQ multiplex PCR; TCRdb's copy keeps in-frame clones and lacks some. The table lists some 270,000 clones, roughly nine tenths of them singletons. The source material was peripheral blood. These receptors all come from a man in his forties with active or convalescent COVID-19.

Here the CDR3 reads CASSSLQGNTIYF. CDR3 in DNA: TGTGCCAGCAGTTCGCTCCAGGGAAACACCATATATTTT. The genes are TRBV6-6 and TRBJ1-3; D is uncertain. CDR3 length: 13 amino acids. Germline CDR1 MNHNY, CDR2 SVGAGI (reference sequence). The V gene lost 4 bases and the J gene lost 4 bases, with 8 bases spanning the gap.

The chain carries TRBV6-5 and TRBJ1-1; a weak D match, TRBD1 (5 bases). The length of the CDR3 is 14 residues. Germline-derived CDR1 and CDR2 are MNHEY and SVGAGI. V was shortened by 8 bases and J by 5 bases, with 18 bases between the two germline ends. In DNA, the CDR3 is TGTGCCAGCTCCTACGGGAGCGGGGGAACTGAAGCTTTCTTT. This codes for CASSYGSGGTEAFF.

With regard to this clone: Sequence at one end of the junction differs from germline and may be a read error. The V call is TRBV18, the J call TRBJ1-2, with D tentatively TRBD1 (6 bases). Per germline, CDR1 KGHSH and CDR2 LQKENI. The CDR3 has 13 residues. The CDR3: CASSPTRQEPYAF. The CDR3 coding sequence is TGTGCCAGCTCACCCACCAGACAGGAACCCTATGCCTTC.

The chain is built from TRBV28 and TRBJ2-1, with a weak D call TRBD2 (5 bases). The CDR3 runs 12 residues. Germline lookup yields CDR1 MDHEN and CDR2 SYDVKM. The ends were cut back, 2 bases at V and 6 bases at J, with 5 bases in the middle. The CDR3 sequence: CASSLGGNEQFF. CDR3 nucleotides: TGTGCCAGCAGTTTAGGAGGCAATGAGCAGTTCTTC.

V usage is TRBV7-9 and J usage is TRBJ1-2; 9 bases align to TRBD1. V was pared by 5 bases and J by 8 bases, with 15 bases of the junction left unmatched. The CDR3 sequence is 16 residues long. Per the germline V gene, CDR1 is SEHNR and CDR2 is FQNEAQ (reference sequence). The CDR3 nucleotides read TGTGCCAGCAGCCGCCAGGTTACAGGGGGCTTGGTGGGCTACACCTTC. It codes for CASSRQVTGGLVGYTF.

The chain links TRBV12-5 to TRBJ2-7, with D perhaps matching TRBD1 (5 bases). V lost 3 bases and J 3 bases, leaving 9 bases between the germline ends. In germline, CDR1 is LGHNT, CDR2 FRNRAP. The CDR3 is made up of 13 amino acids. The DNA for the CDR3 is TGTGCTAGTGGTTTTTGGGGCAACTACGAGCAGTACTTC. Translating gives CASGFWGNYEQYF. The variable domain in full, completed from reference TRBV12-5 and TRBJ2-7, reads DARVTQTPRHKVTEMGQEVTMRCQPILGHNTVFWYRQTMMQGLELLAYFRNRAPLDDSGMPKDRFSAEMPDATLATLKIQPSEPRDSAVYFCASGFWGNYEQYFGPGTRLTVT.

The chain joins TRBV7-9 to TRBJ1-2, with TRBD1 matching over 7 bases. The trim removed 1 base at V and 6 bases at J, leaving 8 bases unmatched. This CDR3 comprises 15 residues. Germline V lookup: CDR1 SEHNR, CDR2 FQNEAQ (reference sequence). CDR3 nucleotide sequence: TGTGCCAGCAGCTTAGGAGGGGGCGGGGCCGATGGCTACACCTTC. As protein: CASSLGGGGADGYTF.

The rearrangement uses TRBV5-1 and TRBJ2-2, with 9 bases identical to TRBD1. The V segment lost 0 bases and the J segment 2 bases; nucleotides outside the gene matches: 2. Per germline, CDR1 SGHRS and CDR2 YFSETQ. The CDR3 is 16 residues long. The CDR3 DNA follows: TGCGCCAGCAGCTTGGAGACAGGGGGAAACACCGGGGAGCTGTTTTTT. Encoded protein: CASSLETGGNTGELFF.

The chain recombines TRBV2 with TRBJ1-6; D is uncertain. V dropped 6 bases and J dropped 7 bases, with 13 bases sitting between them. Germline lookup yields CDR1 SNHLY and CDR2 FYNNEI. CDR3 size: 14 residues. The CDR3 DNA sequence: TGTGCCAGCAGCAACAGCCGACTAAATTCACCCCTCCACTTT. This translates into CASSNSRLNSPLHF.

CDR3 protein: CASIERADTEAFF. The CDR3 DNA is TGTGCCAGCATTGAGAGGGCCGACACTGAAGCTTTCTTT. V and J are TRBV5-5 and TRBJ1-1; D unresolved. CDR1 is SGHKS, CDR2 YYEKEE, per germline (reference sequence). Trimming stripped 6 bases from V and 3 bases from J, with 12 bases between. The CDR3 has 13 residues. The full variable domain, rest sourced from reference TRBV5-5 and TRBJ1-1, is DAGVTQSPTHLIKTRGQQVTLRCSPISGHKSVSWYQQVLGQGPQFIFQYYEKEERGRGNFPDRFSARQFPNYSSELNVNALLLGDSALYLCASIERADTEAFFGQGTRLTVV.

This sequence joins TRBV6-5 and TRBJ2-7, with D possibly being TRBD1 (5 bases). Per germline, CDR1 MNHEY and CDR2 SVGAGI. The CDR3 is 13 amino acids. V lost 6 bases and J 6 bases, leaving 15 bases between the germline ends. The CDR3 sequence: CASRVGREGEQYF. Written as DNA, the CDR3 is TGTGCCAGCAGGGTGGGCAGGGAAGGCGAGCAGTACTTC.

CDR3 protein: CASSLRAGGRPYEQYF. As DNA, the CDR3 is TGTGCCAGCAGTCTCCGAGCGGGAGGGCGCCCCTACGAGCAGTACTTC. This chain joins TRBV28 and TRBJ2-7; 10 bases match TRBD2. Germline CDR1 is MDHEN and CDR2 is SYDVKM. Germline trimming cut 5 bases from V and 2 bases from J; bases unmatched to any gene: 9. There are 16 residues in the CDR3. Supplemented by reference TRBV28 and TRBJ2-7, the full variable domain reads DVKVTQSSRYLVKRTGEKVFLECVQDMDHENMFWYRQDPGLGLRLIYFSYDVKMKEKGDIPEGYSVSREKKERFSLILESASTNQTSMYLCASSLRAGGRPYEQYFGPGTRLTVT.

To note about this clone: Other DNA sequences in this specimen translate into the identical CDR3. The chain recombines TRBV24-1 with TRBJ1-5, with 7 bases lining up with TRBD1. This CDR3 is 14 amino acids long. From germline, CDR1 is KGHDR and CDR2 SFDVKD. With V trimmed by 3 bases and J by 7 bases, 5 bases remained unmatched. The chain's CDR3 is CATSDAQGDQPQHF. In DNA form, the CDR3 reads TGTGCCACCAGTGATGCGCAGGGGGACCAGCCCCAGCATTTT.

The chain joins TRBV10-1 to TRBJ1-2, with 12 bases aligning to TRBD1. V lost 6 bases to trimming and J lost 5 bases; unmatched junction nucleotides: 13. The CDR3 covers 17 residues. From germline, CDR1 is WNHNN and CDR2 SYGVQD (reference sequence). For the CDR3, the DNA is TGCGCCAGCAGACAACCCTTTGGGACAGGGGGCAATTATGGCTACACCTTC. Translating it yields CASRQPFGTGGNYGYTF.